This is a list of T cell receptor beta chains from one sample in a study of T cell responses to AZD1222 COVID-19 vaccine. The method was immunoSEQ multiplex PCR; TCRdb's version includes in-frame clones alone and lacks a portion of them. Of some 100,000 clones listed, roughly 90% are singletons. Here the sequenced sample was peripheral blood, taken on day 0 of AZD1222 vaccination. Every receptor here comes from an adult in good health. Both conserved end residues are part of each CDR3. Fields, in order: J gene, D gene, V gene, clone size, CDR3 protein, CDR3 DNA. A D gene is named only where the DNA matches it firmly. Some rows have no size entry. The others give once, few or many, or a class for an expanded clone.

j_call: TRBJ1-4
d_call: NA
v_call: TRBV10-3
clone_size: NA
cdr3_aa: CAISQRTGLDNEKLFF
cdr3_nt: TGTGCCATCAGTCAAAGAACAGGGCTCGATAATGAAAAACTGTTTTTT

j_call: TRBJ1-1
d_call: NA
v_call: TRBV28
clone_size: few
cdr3_aa: CASHRPGDVTEAFF
cdr3_nt: TGTGCCAGCCACCGACCAGGGGATGTTACTGAAGCTTTCTTT

j_call: TRBJ1-4
d_call: TRBD1
v_call: TRBV9
clone_size: NA
cdr3_aa: CASSYGQGRLNEKLFF
cdr3_nt: TGTGCCAGCAGCTATGGACAGGGACGTTTAAATGAAAAACTGTTTTTT

j_call: TRBJ2-1
d_call: NA
v_call: TRBV3-1/TRBV3-2
clone_size: NA
cdr3_aa: CASSRWDSSSYNEQFF
cdr3_nt: TGTGCCAGCAGCCGCTGGGACTCCAGCTCCTACAATGAGCAGTTCTTC

j_call: TRBJ2-7
d_call: TRBD2
v_call: TRBV28
clone_size: once
cdr3_aa: CASSFSASGRGEQYF
cdr3_nt: TGTGCCAGCAGTTTTTCGGCTAGCGGGAGGGGGGAGCAGTACTTC

j_call: TRBJ2-1
d_call: TRBD2
v_call: TRBV30
clone_size: NA
cdr3_aa: CAWSELAGYKFSYNEQFF
cdr3_nt: TGTGCCTGGAGTGAACTAGCGGGATACAAATTCTCCTACAATGAGCAGTTCTTC

j_call: TRBJ2-7
d_call: NA
v_call: TRBV11-3
clone_size: NA
cdr3_aa: CASSLEDNEQYF
cdr3_nt: TGTGCCAGCAGCTTAGAGGACAACGAGCAGTACTTC

j_call: TRBJ1-2
d_call: TRBD1
v_call: TRBV6-5
clone_size: NA
cdr3_aa: CASSSGQGVFGYTF
cdr3_nt: TGTGCCAGCAGTTCGGGACAGGGGGTATTCGGCTACACCTTC

j_call: TRBJ2-3
d_call: TRBD1
v_call: TRBV7-6
clone_size: NA
cdr3_aa: CASSQGQGSVDTQYF
cdr3_nt: TGTGCCAGCAGCCAGGGACAGGGGTCGGTAGATACGCAGTATTTT

j_call: TRBJ2-2
d_call: TRBD2
v_call: TRBV3-1/TRBV3-2
clone_size: NA
cdr3_aa: CASSQDSIAGVRPGSGELFF
cdr3_nt: TGTGCCAGCAGCCAAGATTCAATAGCGGGAGTCCGCCCGGGGTCCGGGGAGCTGTTTTTT

j_call: TRBJ2-7
d_call: NA
v_call: TRBV11-2
clone_size: NA
cdr3_aa: CASSLVVSLTSYEQYF
cdr3_nt: TGTGCCAGCAGCTTAGTCGTCTCCCTCACCTCCTACGAGCAGTACTTC

j_call: TRBJ2-7
d_call: TRBD1
v_call: TRBV5-1
clone_size: NA
cdr3_aa: CASSLKQGALNEQYF
cdr3_nt: TGCGCCAGCAGCTTGAAACAGGGGGCTCTGAACGAGCAGTACTTC

j_call: TRBJ2-7
d_call: TRBD1
v_call: TRBV19
clone_size: NA
cdr3_aa: CASSISTGARGEQYF
cdr3_nt: TGTGCCAGTAGTATCTCTACAGGGGCGAGAGGCGAGCAGTACTTC

j_call: TRBJ2-7
d_call: NA
v_call: TRBV29-1
clone_size: NA
cdr3_aa: CSVEIQAATYEQYF
cdr3_nt: TGCAGCGTTGAAATACAGGCAGCGACCTACGAGCAGTACTTC

j_call: TRBJ1-5
d_call: NA
v_call: TRBV29-1
clone_size: once
cdr3_aa: CSVGGRGTGQPQHF
cdr3_nt: TGCAGCGTGGGCGGCAGGGGTACTGGTCAGCCCCAGCATTTT

j_call: TRBJ1-6
d_call: NA
v_call: TRBV3-1/TRBV3-2
clone_size: NA
cdr3_aa: CASSLLNSPLHF
cdr3_nt: TGTGCCAGCAGCCTCCTCAATTCACCCCTCCACTTT

j_call: TRBJ2-1
d_call: NA
v_call: TRBV13
clone_size: NA
cdr3_aa: CASSFAGTWDNEQFF
cdr3_nt: TGTGCCAGCAGCTTCGCGGGAACATGGGACAATGAGCAGTTCTTC

j_call: TRBJ2-3
d_call: NA
v_call: TRBV4-1
clone_size: NA
cdr3_aa: CASSQDKGITDTQYF
cdr3_nt: TGCGCCAGCAGCCAAGATAAGGGGATAACAGATACGCAGTATTTT

j_call: TRBJ1-2
d_call: NA
v_call: TRBV5-4
clone_size: NA
cdr3_aa: CASSFIGNYGYTF
cdr3_nt: TGTGCCAGCAGCTTTATAGGGAACTATGGCTACACCTTC

j_call: TRBJ1-6
d_call: NA
v_call: TRBV3-1/TRBV3-2
clone_size: NA
cdr3_aa: CASSQELDLVSPLHF
cdr3_nt: TGTGCCAGCAGCCAAGAATTGGACCTTGTCTCACCCCTCCACTTT

j_call: TRBJ1-2
d_call: TRBD1
v_call: TRBV7-3
clone_size: NA
cdr3_aa: CASSSGQGDGYTF
cdr3_nt: TGTGCCAGCAGCTCTGGACAGGGAGATGGCTACACCTTC

j_call: TRBJ2-7
d_call: TRBD2
v_call: TRBV2
clone_size: NA
cdr3_aa: CASSDDTAGAGEQYF
cdr3_nt: TGTGCCAGCAGTGACGACACGGCGGGAGCTGGTGAGCAGTACTTC

j_call: TRBJ2-5
d_call: NA
v_call: TRBV2
clone_size: NA
cdr3_aa: CASSGGLNQETQYF
cdr3_nt: TGTGCCAGCAGTGGGGGACTTAATCAAGAGACCCAGTACTTC

j_call: TRBJ2-7
d_call: NA
v_call: TRBV30
clone_size: NA
cdr3_aa: CAWTSAYEQYF
cdr3_nt: TGTGCCTGGACCTCCGCCTACGAGCAGTACTTC

j_call: TRBJ2-1
d_call: NA
v_call: TRBV18
clone_size: NA
cdr3_aa: CASSPGSTPSRGYNEQFF
cdr3_nt: TGTGCCAGCTCACCAGGGTCCACACCAAGCCGGGGTTACAATGAGCAGTTCTTC